The 23 T cell receptor beta chains reported below all come from one sample, sequenced in a study of molecular identifiers for immune sequencing clone quantification. TCRdb used MiXCR to reprocess the PCR reads, holding one entry per CDR3 protein. The sample shows about 320,000 distinct CDR3 sequences, roughly a quarter of them seen only once. Sequenced: naive CD8+ T cells from blood, with Jurkat cell RNA spiked in. Subset indicated: FACS-sorted CD8+CD4-CCR7+CD45RA+ naive T cells. Every receptor here comes from a human donor in good health. Some libraries in this study had Jurkat cell RNA spiked in.

The table lists this clonotype with many counts. The chain couples TRBV5-6 to TRBJ2-5; TRBD1 aligns across 7 bases. After removal of 4 bases from V and 2 bases from J, the junction contained 5 bases not matched to a gene. There are 14 residues in the CDR3. CDR1 and CDR2 from the germline V gene are SGHDT and YYEEEE. The CDR3 reads CASSPGQNQETQYF. In DNA form, the CDR3 reads TGTGCCAGCAGCCCGGGACAGAATCAAGAGACCCAGTACTTC.

This clonotype was observed at least ten times. V and J are TRBV7-2 and TRBJ2-5; 7 positions agree with TRBD1. This CDR3 region has 16 residues. V gave up 5 bases and J gave up 1 base; unmatched junction bases: 10. Germline assignment: CDR1 SGHTA and CDR2 FQGNSA. The CDR3 region has the DNA TGTGCCAGCAGCCCATGGGTAGGGGGCCTCCAAGAGACCCAGTACTTC. Residues: CASSPWVGGLQETQYF.

This clonotype was seen more than once but under ten times. The chain combines TRBV7-2 with TRBJ2-5, with unresolved D. Germline CDR1 and CDR2: SGHTA and FQGNSA. Trimming removed 4 bases from V and 2 bases from J, with 17 bases in between. The CDR3 spans 16 residues. CDR3 protein: CASSYPSRLVQETQYF. The CDR3 DNA follows: TGTGCCAGCAGCTACCCTAGTAGGCTCGTACAAGAGACCCAGTACTTC.

As to this clonotype: This may be a read error, as it is one base from a much larger clone. The chain has TRBV2 and TRBJ1-4; tentatively, D is TRBD1 (5 bases). Trimming took 6 bases from V and 3 from J, leaving 14 bases between them. Germline-derived CDR1 and CDR2 are SNHLY and FYNNEI. The CDR3 extends over 15 amino acids. The CDR3 sequence is CASSRDPASNEKLFF. The CDR3, as DNA: TGTGCCAGCAGCCGGGACCCAGCCTCTAATGAAAAACTGTTTTTT.

This clonotype appeared many times. J is TRBJ2-1 and V is TRBV5-6; D is perhaps TRBD2 (6 bases). Deletions cut 4 bases from V and 2 bases from J, with 13 bases between. Germline V gene lookup returns CDR1 SGHDT and CDR2 YYEEEE. The CDR3 consists of 15 residues. CDR3 residues: CASSPGPGAYNEQFF. CDR3 nucleotide sequence: TGTGCCAGCAGCCCAGGCCCGGGGGCCTACAATGAGCAGTTCTTC.

V usage is TRBV15 and J usage is TRBJ1-2; the D gene is possibly TRBD1 (5 bases). CDR3 length: 20 amino acids. Germline lookup yields CDR1 LNHNV and CDR2 YYDKDF (reference sequence). The V and J ends lost 5 bases and 0 bases respectively, with 28 bases between them. CDR3 amino acids: CATSYSDSMVPTNTNYGYTF. Written as DNA, the CDR3 is TGTGCCACCAGCTATAGCGACAGTATGGTCCCAACCAATACTAACTATGGCTACACCTTC. Variable domain in full (rest from reference TRBV15 and TRBJ1-2): DAMVIQNPRYQVTQFGKPVTLSCSQTLNHNVMYWYQQKSSQAPKLLFHYYDKDFNNEADTPDNFQSRRPNTSFCFLDIRSPGLGDTAMYLCATSYSDSMVPTNTNYGYTFGSGTRLTVV.

This clonotype was detected only a few times. The chain has TRBV4-1 and TRBJ2-5, with no clear D. Trimming left V 0 bases short and J 1 base short, with 9 bases between. Germline assignment: CDR1 MGHRA and CDR2 YSYEKL. The CDR3 is 15 residues long. DNA of the CDR3: TGCGCCAGCAGCCAAGATCCCGGAGCCCAAGAGACCCAGTACTTC. This encodes CASSQDPGAQETQYF.

V and J are TRBV27 and TRBJ2-5; TRBD2 matches at 15 bases. The CDR3 has 18 residues. V was pared by 2 bases and J by 5 bases, with 9 bases of the junction left unmatched. CDR1 and CDR2 from the germline V gene are MNHEY and SMNVEV (reference sequence). CDR3 in DNA: TGTGCCAGCAGTTTACTAGGACTAGCGGGAGGGCCTGAGGAGACCCAGTACTTC. Its translation: CASSLLGLAGGPEETQYF.

The J gene is TRBJ2-2, the V gene TRBV18, with D possibly being TRBD1 (6 bases). The CDR3 extends over 15 amino acids. V lost 2 bases and J 1 base, leaving 8 bases between the germline ends. Germline loops: CDR1 KGHSH, CDR2 LQKENI. In nucleotides, the CDR3 is TGTGCCAGCTCACCAATGGACAGGAACACCGGGGAGCTGTTTTTT. This encodes CASSPMDRNTGELFF. The full variable domain, rest sourced from reference TRBV18 and TRBJ2-2, is NAGVMQNPRHLVRRRGQEARLRCSPMKGHSHVYWYRQLPEEGLKFMVYLQKENIIDESGMPKERFSAEFPKEGPSILRIQQVVRGDSAAYFCASSPMDRNTGELFFGEGSRLTVL.

This chain uses TRBV19 with TRBJ1-1, with TRBD1 as a possible D gene (5 bases). V was shortened by 3 bases and J by 3 bases, with 8 bases between the two germline ends. The germline V gene encodes CDR1 LNHDA and CDR2 SQIVND (reference sequence). The CDR3 contains 13 residues. CDR3 coding DNA: TGTGCCAGTAGTATTATAGGGGACACTGAAGCTTTCTTT. This translates into CASSIIGDTEAFF.

The chain carries TRBV29-1 and TRBJ1-1, with D unclear. V was cut by 4 bases and J by 0 bases, with 9 bases left in between. Germline V gene lookup returns CDR1 SQVTM and CDR2 ANQGSEA. This CDR3 contains 13 residues. Here the CDR3 DNA reads TGCAGCGTTGTAAACACCTTGAACACTGAAGCTTTCTTT. Translated, it gives CSVVNTLNTEAFF.

The CDR3 DNA follows: TGTGCCAGCAGCTCGGACATTGGCAATCAGCCCCAGCATTTT. This codes for CASSSDIGNQPQHF. The chain employs TRBV5-4 and TRBJ1-5; tentative D call: TRBD1 (5 bases). The germline CDR1 and CDR2 sequences are SGHNT and YYREEE (reference sequence). With 3 bases removed from V and 2 bases from J, the gap between germline ends came to 9 bases. The CDR3 sequence is 14 residues long.

Ten or more counts support this clonotype. The chain carries TRBV20-1 and TRBJ2-7, with a tentative D call TRBD1 (6 bases). V lost 3 bases, J lost 4 bases, and 13 bases lay in between. The CDR3 extends over 13 amino acids. Germline V gene sequence: CDR1 DFQATT, CDR2 SNEGSKA (reference sequence). This chain's CDR3 is CSASNRVGYEQYF. CDR3 nucleotide sequence: TGCAGTGCTAGTAACAGGGTGGGTTACGAGCAGTACTTC.

The table lists this clonotype with a few counts. J is TRBJ2-7 and V is TRBV5-1; TRBD1 matches 10 bases. The CDR3 has 15 amino acids. The germline CDR1 and CDR2 sequences are SGHRS and YFSETQ. The V segment lost 4 bases and the J segment 3 bases; nucleotides outside the gene matches: 7. CDR3 DNA: TGCGCCAGCAGCCCACGACAGGGGGCTATCTACGAGCAGTACTTC. This codes for CASSPRQGAIYEQYF.

As to this clonotype: A much more abundant neighbour one base away suggests this may be a read error. The V gene is TRBV7-9, the J gene TRBJ1-1, with 7 bases aligning to TRBD1. The CDR3 covers 16 residues. Germline CDR1 SEHNR, CDR2 FQNEAQ (reference sequence). The V and J ends lost 7 bases and 2 bases, in that order; junction bases with no gene match: 13. The CDR3 coding sequence is TGTGCCAGCACCGACCTTCCGGGACAGAGAAACACTGAAGCTTTCTTT. It codes for CASTDLPGQRNTEAFF.

This clonotype was seen only a few times. The chain joins TRBV6-5 to TRBJ2-1; no definite D call. Trimming shortened V by 2 bases and J by 3 bases, and 8 bases separated the two germline ends. This CDR3 contains 14 residues. Germline CDR1 reads MNHEY; CDR2 reads SVGAGI. The CDR3 DNA follows: TGTGCCAGCAGTTACACAGATAACTACAATGAGCAGTTCTTC. Its translation is CASSYTDNYNEQFF.

The V gene is TRBV27, the J gene TRBJ2-3, with 9 bases identical to TRBD2. This CDR3 contains 14 residues. The J segment lost 2 bases and the V segment lost 6 bases, leaving 3 bases of the junction unmatched. Germline CDR1 MNHEY, CDR2 SMNVEV (reference sequence). CDR3 in amino acids: CASSGLAFTDTQYF. In DNA, the CDR3 is TGTGCCAGCAGCGGACTAGCGTTCACAGATACGCAGTATTTT.

This clonotype was recorded at least ten times. The rearrangement links TRBV29-1 to TRBJ2-7; 7 bases are a match to TRBD1. CDR1 SQVTM and CDR2 ANQGSEA come from the germline V gene. The ends lost 1 base at V and 3 bases at J; junction bases unmatched: 12. The CDR3 sequence is 16 residues long. The CDR3 here is CSVEGFPGTADYEQYF. CDR3 DNA: TGCAGCGTTGAAGGGTTTCCCGGGACAGCCGACTACGAGCAGTACTTC.

This rearrangement joins TRBV4-1 to TRBJ2-7; maybe TRBD1 (5 bases). Deletions cut 0 bases from V and 5 bases from J, with 8 bases between. Looked up from germline, CDR1 is MGHRA and CDR2 is YSYEKL. The CDR3 length is 13 residues. CDR3 sequence (DNA): TGCGCCAGCAGCCAAGAAGGGGTTGACGAGCAGTACTTC. As protein: CASSQEGVDEQYF.

There are many counts of this clonotype. This chain joins TRBV4-1 and TRBJ2-7; D remains unclear. V lost 0 bases to trimming and J lost 4 bases, with 7 bases between them. Germline V gene data show CDR1 as MGHRA and CDR2 as YSYEKL. The CDR3 length is 13 residues. CDR3 in amino acids: CASSQDMGYEQYF. The CDR3 DNA reads TGCGCCAGCAGCCAAGATATGGGATACGAGCAGTACTTC.

A note on this clonotype: The junction shows a germline mismatch at one end, possibly a read error. This chain connects TRBV7-9 to TRBJ2-7, with 15 bases that match TRBD2. The germline CDR1 and CDR2 sequences are SEHNR and FQNEAQ (reference sequence). This CDR3 is 17 amino acids long. The CDR3 protein is CASSLRTSGRAAVEQSF. CDR3 coding DNA: TGTGCCAGCAGCCTCAGGACTAGCGGGAGGGCCGCGGTCGAGCAGTCCTTC. The entire variable domain, with the rest obtained from reference TRBV7-9 and TRBJ2-7, is as follows: DTGVSQNPRHKITKRGQNVTFRCDPISEHNRLYWYRQTLGQGPEFLTYFQNEAQLEKSRLLSDRFSAERPKGSFSTLEIQRTEQGDSAMYLCASSLRTSGRAAVEQSFGPGTRLTVT.

Note on this clonotype: A much larger clone sits a single nucleotide away, making a read error possible. The conserved phenylalanine or tryptophan is not found at the CDR3 terminus, so this likely reflects a read error. The rearrangement links TRBV7-9 to TRBJ1-4; D call uncertain. The CDR3 sequence is 11 residues long. V dropped 3 bases and J dropped 7 bases, with 3 bases sitting between them. Germline CDR1 is SEHNR and CDR2 is FQNEAQ (reference sequence). The CDR3 sequence: CASSFTEKLFL. In DNA form, the CDR3 reads TGTGCCAGCAGCTTTACTGAAAAACTGTTTTTG.

In this sample, this clonotype turned up many times. The V and J genes are TRBV4-3 and TRBJ1-5; D is unclear. Trimming took off 4 bases at V and 7 bases at J, with 14 bases between the two ends. The CDR3 is 14 residues long. Looked up from germline, CDR1 is LGHNA and CDR2 is YSLEER. CDR3 nucleotides: TGCGCCAGCAGCCTGTCTTGGGGAAACCAGCCCCAGCATTTT. Amino acids: CASSLSWGNQPQHF.